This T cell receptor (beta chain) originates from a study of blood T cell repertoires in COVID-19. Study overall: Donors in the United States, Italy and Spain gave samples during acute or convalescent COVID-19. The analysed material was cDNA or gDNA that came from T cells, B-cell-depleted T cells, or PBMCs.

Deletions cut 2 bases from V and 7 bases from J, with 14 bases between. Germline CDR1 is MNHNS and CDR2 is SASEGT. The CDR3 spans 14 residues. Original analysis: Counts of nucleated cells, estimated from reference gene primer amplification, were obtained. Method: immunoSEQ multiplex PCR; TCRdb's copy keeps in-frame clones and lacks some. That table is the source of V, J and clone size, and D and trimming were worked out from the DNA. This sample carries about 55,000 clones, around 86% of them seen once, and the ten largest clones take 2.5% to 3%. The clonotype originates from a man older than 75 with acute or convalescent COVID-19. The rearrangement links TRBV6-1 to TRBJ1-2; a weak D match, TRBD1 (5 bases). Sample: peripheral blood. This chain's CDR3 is CASSESWGSGGYTF. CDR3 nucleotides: TGTGCCAGCAGTGAAAGCTGGGGCTCGGGTGGCTACACCTTC.